This TCR beta chain derives from a study of cytomegalovirus exposure and HLA in healthy donors. The overall study: Ancestry clustering placed about four fifths of more than 350 genotyped donors in the Caucasian-associated cluster. Study conclusions and caveats: TCR beta chain V- and J-gene trimming was linked, in a later analysis, to a missense variant in DCLRE1C. A later analysis associated 15,000 or so TCR beta sequences with HLA alleles at a 0.05 false discovery rate. Further analysis, carried out later, found HLA-associated TCR beta chains more clonally expanded than equally common other chains.

Comment on this clone: No antigen is known for it.

Germline V gene lookup returns CDR1 SGHDN and CDR2 FVKESK. This CDR3 comprises 16 residues. Deletions cut 0 bases from V and 9 bases from J, with 15 bases between. Amplification used 60 Vbeta primers and 13 Jbeta primers. Sequencing was performed with immunoSEQ multiplex PCR; in TCRdb, only in-frame clones are kept and a portion is missing. Of 100,000 to 150,000 clones listed, roughly 80% are singletons. This receptor was obtained from a woman between 35 and 50 years old in good health and CMV-seronegative. The sequenced material came from PBMCs. This chain connects TRBV14 to TRBJ1-6; possibly TRBD1 for D (5 bases). CDR3 residues: CASSQDFGRVGSPLHF. The CDR3 DNA follows: TGTGCCAGCAGCCAAGATTTTGGCAGGGTGGGTTCACCCCTCCACTTT.